Listed below are T cell receptor beta chains from one sample, sequenced in a study of blood T cells in healthy people across ages. TCRdb redid the calling of the 5' RACE reads with MiXCR, one entry per CDR3 protein. Of almost 800,000 distinct CDR3 sequences listed, more than 45% were seen once; the top ten hold about 20%. Input material: blood. Receptors were obtained from a man aged 30 to 45 in good health. CDR3s include the opening cysteine and the closing phenylalanine or tryptophan. D genes are given only for firm matches.

V,D,J,CDR3
TRBV7-2,.,TRBJ2-5,CASSLAKSIQETQYF
TRBV6-4,.,TRBJ2-3,CASSDSPGAGTDTQYF
TRBV7-9,.,TRBJ1-2,CASSQSSRYYGYTF
TRBV29-1,.,TRBJ2-3,CSVRGMGATHTQYF
TRBV5-1,TRBD1,TRBJ2-7,CASTVSGQSSYEQYF
TRBV7-2,.,TRBJ2-3,CASSLGSRRIDTQYF
TRBV13,.,TRBJ2-7,CASSSSPAGSSYEQYF
TRBV29-1,.,TRBJ2-1,CSVEKLAGYNEQFF
TRBV7-9,TRBD2,TRBJ2-3,CASSLGTSGRAEGTQYF
TRBV10-2,.,TRBJ2-7,CASMNGGVYEQYF
TRBV7-9,TRBD2,TRBJ2-5,CASSRWREDQETQYF
TRBV4-2,.,TRBJ2-2,CASSPGSEGGELFF
TRBV7-6,.,TRBJ2-3,CASSLKAGPDTQYF
TRBV15,.,TRBJ2-4,CATSSRGIAKNIQYF
TRBV29-1,TRBD1,TRBJ1-2,CSASPDRGYGYTF
TRBV7-9,.,TRBJ2-7,CASSPTEHYEQYF
TRBV2,.,TRBJ1-1,CASMVELMNTEAFF
TRBV7-2,.,TRBJ2-7,CASSSALGPYEQYF
TRBV10-3,TRBD2,TRBJ2-7,CAIRDLAGGAYEQYF
TRBV6-2/TRBV6-3,.,TRBJ1-5,CASSPLEYQPQHF
TRBV14,TRBD1,.,CASSTRHSGTAFYEQYF
TRBV4-1,.,TRBJ1-2,CASSQEAGYGYTF
TRBV30,.,TRBJ2-3,CAWRQANTDTQYF
TRBV20-1,.,TRBJ1-1,CSGRISTEAFF
TRBV10-3,.,TRBJ2-2,CAISASTGELFF
TRBV6-5,.,TRBJ2-6,CASSYSRDVLTF
TRBV7-2,.,TRBJ1-5,CASSLVSPGNQPQHF
TRBV29-1,.,TRBJ2-1,CSTRTLSGLQFF
TRBV6-6,TRBD1,TRBJ1-6,CASSPYRTGNNSPLHF
TRBV27,TRBD1,TRBJ2-3,CASSSPGQGITDTQYF
TRBV14,TRBD1,TRBJ1-1,CASSPRGANTEAFF
TRBV2,TRBD1,.,CASRTGQVDEQYF
TRBV7-2,TRBD2,TRBJ2-5,CASSHDGGGTQYF
TRBV18,.,TRBJ2-5,CASSPGRTPQETQYF
TRBV7-2,.,TRBJ1-2,CASSLGFQRYGYTF
TRBV3-1,.,TRBJ1-2,CASSPTGGSYGYTF
TRBV20-1,.,.,CSARASGGNIQYF
TRBV10-3,.,TRBJ2-5,CAISAVGTSKETQYF
TRBV5-1,.,TRBJ1-6,CASSLGGAENSPLHF
TRBV29-1,.,TRBJ2-1,CSVDQCNEQFF
TRBV24-1,.,TRBJ1-2,CATSDPRGYTF
TRBV9,.,TRBJ2-3,CASSVAGSGTDTQYF
TRBV28,.,TRBJ2-1,CASSFLGFSYNEQFF
TRBV7-2,TRBD2,TRBJ2-1,CASSPRSGGARNEQFF
TRBV25-1,TRBD1,TRBJ1-2,CASSLTGEGYGYTF
TRBV7-9,.,TRBJ1-2,CASSLDLGSYGYTF
TRBV29-1,.,TRBJ1-2,CSAGGGGPRRAGIYGYTF
TRBV5-5,.,TRBJ2-5,CASSLPREALETQYF
TRBV5-5,.,TRBJ2-7,CASSPPGTFNYEQYF
TRBV6-6,TRBD1,TRBJ1-6,CASSYSGRTGANSPLHF